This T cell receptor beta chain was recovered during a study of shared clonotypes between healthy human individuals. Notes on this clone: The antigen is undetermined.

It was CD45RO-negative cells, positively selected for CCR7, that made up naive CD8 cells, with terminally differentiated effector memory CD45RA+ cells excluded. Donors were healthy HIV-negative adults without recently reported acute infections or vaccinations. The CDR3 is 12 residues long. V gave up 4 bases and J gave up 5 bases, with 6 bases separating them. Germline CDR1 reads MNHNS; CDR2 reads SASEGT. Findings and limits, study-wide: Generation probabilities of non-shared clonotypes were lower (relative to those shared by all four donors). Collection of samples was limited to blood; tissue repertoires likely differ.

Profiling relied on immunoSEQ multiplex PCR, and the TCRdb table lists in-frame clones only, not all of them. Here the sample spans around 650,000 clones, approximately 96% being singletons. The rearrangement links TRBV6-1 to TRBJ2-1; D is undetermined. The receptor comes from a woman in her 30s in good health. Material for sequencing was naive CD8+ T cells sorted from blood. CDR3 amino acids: CASSVWDNEQFF. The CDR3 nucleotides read TGTGCCAGCAGTGTGTGGGACAATGAGCAGTTCTTC.